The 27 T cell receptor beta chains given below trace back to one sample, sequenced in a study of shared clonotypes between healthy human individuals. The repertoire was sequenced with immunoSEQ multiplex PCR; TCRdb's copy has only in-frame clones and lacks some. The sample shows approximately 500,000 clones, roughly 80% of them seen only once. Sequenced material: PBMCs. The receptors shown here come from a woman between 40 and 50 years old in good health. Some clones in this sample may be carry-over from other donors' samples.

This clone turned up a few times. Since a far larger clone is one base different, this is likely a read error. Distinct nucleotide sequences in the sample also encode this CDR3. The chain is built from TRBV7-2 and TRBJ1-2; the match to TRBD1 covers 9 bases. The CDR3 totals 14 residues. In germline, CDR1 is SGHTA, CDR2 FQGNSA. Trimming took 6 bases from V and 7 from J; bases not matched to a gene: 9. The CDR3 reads CASSRSGTGSGYTF. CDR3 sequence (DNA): TGTGCCAGCAGTCGTAGCGGGACAGGGAGTGGCTACACCTTC.

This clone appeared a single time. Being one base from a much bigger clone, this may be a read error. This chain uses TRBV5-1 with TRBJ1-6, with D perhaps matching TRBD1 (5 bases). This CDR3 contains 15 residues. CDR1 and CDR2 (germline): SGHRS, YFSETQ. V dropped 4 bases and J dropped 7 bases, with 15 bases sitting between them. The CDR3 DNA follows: TGCGCCAGCAGCCGCGGACATGGGGCGAATTCACCCCTCCACTTT. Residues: CASSRGHGANSPLHF.

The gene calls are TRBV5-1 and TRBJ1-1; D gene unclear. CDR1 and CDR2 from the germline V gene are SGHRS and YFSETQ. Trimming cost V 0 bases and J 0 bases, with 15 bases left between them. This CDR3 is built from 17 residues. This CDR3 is CASSLDPPGRLNTEAFF. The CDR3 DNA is TGCGCCAGCAGCTTGGACCCGCCCGGACGGCTGAACACTGAAGCTTTCTTT. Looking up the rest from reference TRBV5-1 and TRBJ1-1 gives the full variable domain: KAGVTQTPRYLIKTRGQQVTLSCSPISGHRSVSWYQQTPGQGLQFLFEYFSETQRNKGNFPGRFSGRQFSNSRSEMNVSTLELGDSALYLCASSLDPPGRLNTEAFFGQGTRLTVV.

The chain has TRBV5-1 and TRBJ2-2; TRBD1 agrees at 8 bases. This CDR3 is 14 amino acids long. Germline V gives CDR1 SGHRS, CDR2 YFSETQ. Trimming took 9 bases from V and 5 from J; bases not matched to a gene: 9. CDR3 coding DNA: TGCGCCATTTCGACAGGGGTGGAGACCGGGGAGCTGTTTTTT. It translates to CAISTGVETGELFF.

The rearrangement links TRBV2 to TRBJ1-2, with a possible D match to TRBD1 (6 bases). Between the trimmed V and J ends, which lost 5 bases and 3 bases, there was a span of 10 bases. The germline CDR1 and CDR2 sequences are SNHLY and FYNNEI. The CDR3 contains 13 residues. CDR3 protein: CASSTGTYYGYTF. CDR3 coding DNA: TGTGCCAGCAGTACCGGGACATACTATGGCTACACCTTC.

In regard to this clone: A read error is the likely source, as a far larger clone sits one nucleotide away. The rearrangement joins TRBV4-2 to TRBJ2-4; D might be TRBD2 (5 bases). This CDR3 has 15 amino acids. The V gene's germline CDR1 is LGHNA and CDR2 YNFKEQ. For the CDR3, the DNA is TGTGCCAGCAGCCAACAACTAGGGATCGTAAACATTCGGTACTTC. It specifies CASSQQLGIVNIRYF.

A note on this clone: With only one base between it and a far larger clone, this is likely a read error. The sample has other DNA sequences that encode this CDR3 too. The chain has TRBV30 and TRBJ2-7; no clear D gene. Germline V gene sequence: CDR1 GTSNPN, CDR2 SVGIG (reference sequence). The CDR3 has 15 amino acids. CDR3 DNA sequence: TGTGCCTTAGCCTTGGACCAGATAGTGGCCTACGAGCAATACTTC. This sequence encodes CALALDQIVAYEQYF.

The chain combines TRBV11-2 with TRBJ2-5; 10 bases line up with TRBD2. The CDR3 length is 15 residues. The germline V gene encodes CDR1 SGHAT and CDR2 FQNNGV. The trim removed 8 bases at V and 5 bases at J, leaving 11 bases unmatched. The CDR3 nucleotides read TGTGCCAGCGAGGGGAGCGGGAGGGAATGGGAGACCCAGTACTTC. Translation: CASEGSGREWETQYF.

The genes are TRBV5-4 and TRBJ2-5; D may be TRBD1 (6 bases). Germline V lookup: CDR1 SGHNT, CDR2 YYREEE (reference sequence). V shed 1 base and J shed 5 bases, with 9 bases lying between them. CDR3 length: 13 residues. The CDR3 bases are TGTGCCAGCAGCTTGCAGGGGCTGGAGACCCAGTACTTC. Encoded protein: CASSLQGLETQYF.

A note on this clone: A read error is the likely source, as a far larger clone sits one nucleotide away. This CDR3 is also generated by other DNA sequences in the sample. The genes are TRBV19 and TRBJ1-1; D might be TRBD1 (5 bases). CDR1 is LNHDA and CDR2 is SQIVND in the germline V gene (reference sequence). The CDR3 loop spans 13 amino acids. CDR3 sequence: CATTDRGVTEAFF. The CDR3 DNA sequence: TGTGCCACTACAGACAGAGGGGTCACTGAGGCTTTCTTT.

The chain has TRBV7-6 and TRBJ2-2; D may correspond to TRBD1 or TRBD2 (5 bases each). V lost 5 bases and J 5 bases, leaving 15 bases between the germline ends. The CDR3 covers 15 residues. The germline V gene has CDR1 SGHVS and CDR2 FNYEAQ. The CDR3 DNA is TGTGCCAGCAGCGCCGGGGCCCACTCAACCGGGGAGCTGTTTTTT. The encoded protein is CASSAGAHSTGELFF.

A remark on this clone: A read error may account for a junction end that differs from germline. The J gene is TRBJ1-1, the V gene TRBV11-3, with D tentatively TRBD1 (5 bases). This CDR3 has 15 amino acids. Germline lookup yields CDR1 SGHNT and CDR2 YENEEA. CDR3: CASSLDRAGLTEAFF. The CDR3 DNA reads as TGTGCCAGCAGCCTAGATCGGGCAGGGTTAACTGAAGCTTTCTTT. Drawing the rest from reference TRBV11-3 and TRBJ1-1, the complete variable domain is EAGVVQSPRYKIIEKKQPVAFWCNPISGHNTLYWYLQNLGQGPELLIRYENEEAVDDSQLPKDRFSAERLKGVDSTLKIQPAELGDSAVYLCASSLDRAGLTEAFFGQGTRLTVV.

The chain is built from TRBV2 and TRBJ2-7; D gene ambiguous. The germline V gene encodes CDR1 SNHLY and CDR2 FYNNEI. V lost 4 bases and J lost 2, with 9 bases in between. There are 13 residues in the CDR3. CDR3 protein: CASSVTRAYEQYF. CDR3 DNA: TGTGCCAGCAGTGTTACCCGGGCCTACGAGCAGTACTTC.

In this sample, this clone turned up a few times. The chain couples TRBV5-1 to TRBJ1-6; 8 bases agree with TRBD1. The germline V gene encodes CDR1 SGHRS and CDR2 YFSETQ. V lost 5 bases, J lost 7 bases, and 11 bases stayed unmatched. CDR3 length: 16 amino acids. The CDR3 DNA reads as TGCGCCAGCAGGCCCGGGACAGGAACCAGAAATTCACCCCTCCACTTT. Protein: CASRPGTGTRNSPLHF. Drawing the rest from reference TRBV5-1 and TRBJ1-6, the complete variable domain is KAGVTQTPRYLIKTRGQQVTLSCSPISGHRSVSWYQQTPGQGLQFLFEYFSETQRNKGNFPGRFSGRQFSNSRSEMNVSTLELGDSALYLCASRPGTGTRNSPLHFGNGTRLTVT.

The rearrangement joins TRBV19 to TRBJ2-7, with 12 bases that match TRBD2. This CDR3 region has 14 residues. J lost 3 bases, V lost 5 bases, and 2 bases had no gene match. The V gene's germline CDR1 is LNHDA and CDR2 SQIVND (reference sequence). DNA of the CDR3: TGTGCCAGTAGTCGGACTAGCGGGAACTACGAGCAGTACTTC. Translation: CASSRTSGNYEQYF.

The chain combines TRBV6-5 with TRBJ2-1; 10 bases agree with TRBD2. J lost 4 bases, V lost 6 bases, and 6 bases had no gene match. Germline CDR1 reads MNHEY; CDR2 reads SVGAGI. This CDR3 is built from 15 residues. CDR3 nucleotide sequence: TGTGCCAGCAGGGCGGGACTAGCGTTATACAATGAGCAGTTCTTC. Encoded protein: CASRAGLALYNEQFF.

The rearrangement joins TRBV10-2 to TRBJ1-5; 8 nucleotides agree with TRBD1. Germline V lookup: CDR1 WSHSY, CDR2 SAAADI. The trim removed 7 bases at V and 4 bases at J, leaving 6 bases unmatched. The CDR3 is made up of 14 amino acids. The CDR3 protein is CASTDRAANQPQHF. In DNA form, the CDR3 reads TGCGCCAGCACGGACAGGGCTGCAAATCAGCCCCAGCATTTT.

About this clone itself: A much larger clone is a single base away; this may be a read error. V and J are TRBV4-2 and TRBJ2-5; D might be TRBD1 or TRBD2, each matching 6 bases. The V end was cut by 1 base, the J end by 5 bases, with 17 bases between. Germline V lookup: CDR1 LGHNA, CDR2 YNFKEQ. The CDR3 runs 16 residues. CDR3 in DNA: TGTGCCAGCAGCCAAGGGGGGGCGTGCGACGGGGAGACCCAGTACTTC. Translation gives CASSQGGACDGETQYF.

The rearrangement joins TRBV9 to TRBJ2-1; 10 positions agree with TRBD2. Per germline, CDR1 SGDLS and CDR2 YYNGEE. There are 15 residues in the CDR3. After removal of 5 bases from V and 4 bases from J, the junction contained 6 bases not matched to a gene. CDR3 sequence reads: CASSPPSGSYNEQFF. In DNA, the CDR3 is TGTGCCAGCAGTCCACCTAGCGGGAGTTACAATGAGCAGTTCTTC.

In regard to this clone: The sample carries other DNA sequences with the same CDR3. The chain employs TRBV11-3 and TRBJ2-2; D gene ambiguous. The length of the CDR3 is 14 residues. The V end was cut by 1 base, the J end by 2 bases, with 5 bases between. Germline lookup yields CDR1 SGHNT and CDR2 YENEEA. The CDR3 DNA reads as TGTGCCAGCAGCTTAGGCAGTAACACCGGGGAGCTGTTTTTT. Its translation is CASSLGSNTGELFF. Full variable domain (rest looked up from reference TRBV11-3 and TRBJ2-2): EAGVVQSPRYKIIEKKQPVAFWCNPISGHNTLYWYLQNLGQGPELLIRYENEEAVDDSQLPKDRFSAERLKGVDSTLKIQPAELGDSAVYLCASSLGSNTGELFFGEGSRLTVL.

In DNA, the CDR3 is TGCAGCGTTCTTGGGAGAGCGGGAAGGCAGTTCTTC. Translation: CSVLGRAGRQFF. The genes are TRBV29-1 and TRBJ2-1; 7 bases match TRBD2. Germline V CDR1 and CDR2: SQVTM, ANQGSEA. Trimming cost V 5 bases and J 12 bases; bases outside gene matches: 10. The CDR3 has 12 amino acids.

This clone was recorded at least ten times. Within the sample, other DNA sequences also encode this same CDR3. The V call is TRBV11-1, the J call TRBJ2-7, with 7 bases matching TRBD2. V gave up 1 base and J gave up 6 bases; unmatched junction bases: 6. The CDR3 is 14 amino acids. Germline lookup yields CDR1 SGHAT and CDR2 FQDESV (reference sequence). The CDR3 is CASSLEAGPGEQYF. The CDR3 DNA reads TGTGCCAGCAGCTTAGAAGCGGGACCTGGCGAGCAGTACTTC.

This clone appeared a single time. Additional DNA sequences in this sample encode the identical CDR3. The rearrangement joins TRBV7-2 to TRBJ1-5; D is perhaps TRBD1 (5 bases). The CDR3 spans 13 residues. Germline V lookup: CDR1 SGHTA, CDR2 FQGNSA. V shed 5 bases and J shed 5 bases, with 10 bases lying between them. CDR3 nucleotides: TGTGCCAGCAGCCTTGGGGGATATCAGCCCCAGCATTTT. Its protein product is CASSLGGYQPQHF.

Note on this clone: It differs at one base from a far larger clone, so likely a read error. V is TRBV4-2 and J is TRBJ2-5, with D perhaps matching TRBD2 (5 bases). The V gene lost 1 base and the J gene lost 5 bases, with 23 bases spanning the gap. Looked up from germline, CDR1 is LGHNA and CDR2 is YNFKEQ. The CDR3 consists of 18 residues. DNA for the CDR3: TGTGCCAGCAGCCAAGTGAGTTTGGCGGCTTCCCGCGGGGAGACCCAGTACTTC. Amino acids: CASSQVSLAASRGETQYF.

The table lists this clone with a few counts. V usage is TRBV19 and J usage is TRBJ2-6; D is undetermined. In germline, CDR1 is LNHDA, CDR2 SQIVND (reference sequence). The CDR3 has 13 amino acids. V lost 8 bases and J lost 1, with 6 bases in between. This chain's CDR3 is CASSESGANVLTF. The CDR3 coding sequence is TGTGCCAGTTCGGAATCTGGGGCCAACGTCCTGACTTTC.

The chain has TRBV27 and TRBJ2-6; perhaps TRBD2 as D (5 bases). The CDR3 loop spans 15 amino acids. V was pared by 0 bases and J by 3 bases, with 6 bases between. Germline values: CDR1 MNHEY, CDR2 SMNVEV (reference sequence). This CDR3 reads CASSLSRVGANVLTF. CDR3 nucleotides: TGTGCCAGCAGTTTATCGAGGGTTGGGGCCAACGTCCTGACTTTC. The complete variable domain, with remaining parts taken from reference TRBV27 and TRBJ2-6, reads EAQVTQNPRYLITVTGKKLTVTCSQNMNHEYMSWYRQDPGLGLRQIYYSMNVEVTDKGDVPEGYKVSRKEKRNFPLILESPSPNQTSLYFCASSLSRVGANVLTFGAGSRLTVL.

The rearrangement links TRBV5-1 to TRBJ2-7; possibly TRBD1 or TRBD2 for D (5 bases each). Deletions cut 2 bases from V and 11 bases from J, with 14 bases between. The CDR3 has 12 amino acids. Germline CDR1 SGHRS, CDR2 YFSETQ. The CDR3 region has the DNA TGCGCCAGCAGCTTTGGGGGAGAAGGGGAGTACTTC. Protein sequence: CASSFGGEGEYF.